This entry lists 18 T cell receptor beta chains sequenced from one sample in a study of cytomegalovirus exposure and HLA in healthy donors. In the PCR, 60 Vbeta and 13 Jbeta primers were used. Using immunoSEQ multiplex PCR, the repertoire was profiled, and TCRdb retains in-frame clones only, with some absent. Seen here are approximately 92,000 clones, around 86% observed once, and the top ten hold approximately 4%. The sample comprised PBMCs. All receptors come from a woman in her 70s in good health and CMV-seropositive.

This chain links TRBV30 with TRBJ2-1; TRBD2 agrees at 8 bases. This CDR3 contains 15 residues. CDR1 GTSNPN and CDR2 SVGIG come from the germline V gene (reference sequence). V gave up 2 bases and J gave up 1 base; unmatched junction bases: 4. The CDR3 DNA follows: TGTGCCTGGAGTCGGACTAGCACGTCCTACAATGAGCAGTTCTTC. Its translation is CAWSRTSTSYNEQFF. Looking up the rest from reference TRBV30 and TRBJ2-1 gives the full variable domain: SQTIHQWPATLVQPVGSPLSLECTVEGTSNPNLYWYRQAAGRGLQLLFYSVGIGQISSEVPQNLSASRPQDRQFILSSKKLLLSDSGFYLCAWSRTSTSYNEQFFGPGTRLTVL.

The rearrangement joins TRBV4-3 to TRBJ2-7, with 8 bases aligning to TRBD1. This CDR3 has 15 amino acids. Germline V gene lookup returns CDR1 LGHNA and CDR2 YSLEER. Germline trimming cut 2 bases from V and 2 bases from J; bases unmatched to any gene: 5. The CDR3 sequence is CASSQRAGGPYEQYF. CDR3 DNA sequence: TGCGCCAGCAGCCAACGTGCAGGGGGCCCCTACGAGCAGTACTTC.

J is TRBJ1-2 and V is TRBV28; TRBD1 is a possible D gene (6 bases). V shed 5 bases and J shed 4 bases, with 11 bases lying between them. The CDR3 is 13 amino acids. CDR1 and CDR2 (germline): MDHEN, SYDVKM. This CDR3 reads CASSPGGRYGYTF. CDR3 DNA: TGTGCCAGCAGTCCGGGGGGCCGCTATGGCTACACCTTC.

This chain connects TRBV7-9 to TRBJ1-2, with TRBD1 matching 8 bases. The V segment lost 1 base and the J segment 5 bases; nucleotides outside the gene matches: 6. Germline lookup yields CDR1 SEHNR and CDR2 FQNEAQ (reference sequence). The CDR3 spans 15 residues. The CDR3 sequence is CASSLEVDRGYGYTF. The CDR3 DNA is TGTGCCAGCAGCTTAGAGGTTGACAGGGGATATGGCTACACCTTC.

This CDR3 is CASSMRFNQPQHF. CDR3 coding DNA: TGTGCCAGTAGTATGAGATTCAATCAGCCCCAGCATTTT. The chain links TRBV19 to TRBJ1-5; D not resolved. This CDR3 has 13 residues. The V gene's germline CDR1 is LNHDA and CDR2 SQIVND (reference sequence). V shed 3 bases and J shed 3 bases, with 6 bases lying between them.

The CDR3 nucleotides read TGTGCCAGTAGTGTGGTAGCGGGCCGAGGGGGGGAGACCCAGTACTTC. Translating it yields CASSVVAGRGGETQYF. The chain uses TRBV19 and TRBJ2-5; weak D call: TRBD2 (7 bases). There are 16 residues in the CDR3. The V gene's germline CDR1 is LNHDA and CDR2 SQIVND (reference sequence). Trimming took off 5 bases at V and 5 bases at J, with 21 bases between the two ends. The entire variable domain, with the rest obtained from reference TRBV19 and TRBJ2-5, is as follows: DGGITQSPKYLFRKEGQNVTLSCEQNLNHDAMYWYRQDPGQGLRLIYYSQIVNDFQKGDIAEGYSVSREKKESFPLTVTSAQKNPTAFYLCASSVVAGRGGETQYFGPGTRLLVL.

The chain employs TRBV6-5 and TRBJ1-4; 7 bases are shared with TRBD1. Germline V gene lookup returns CDR1 MNHEY and CDR2 SVGAGI. This CDR3 has 15 amino acids. V was pared by 6 bases and J by 5 bases, with 9 bases of the junction left unmatched. The DNA for the CDR3 is TGTGCCAGCAGCTCCGCCCAGACAGGGAATGAAAAACTGTTTTTT. Protein: CASSSAQTGNEKLFF.

The V call is TRBV5-1, the J call TRBJ2-6; 10 positions agree with TRBD2. Germline V gives CDR1 SGHRS, CDR2 YFSETQ. CDR3 size: 17 residues. After removal of 2 bases from V and 2 bases from J, the junction contained 4 bases not matched to a gene. CDR3 protein: CASSFGTSVPGANVLTF. The CDR3 nucleotides read TGCGCCAGCAGCTTTGGGACTAGCGTGCCTGGGGCCAACGTCCTGACTTTC.

The chain couples TRBV29-1 to TRBJ2-7; TRBD1 might be the D (6 bases). This CDR3 has 14 residues. The germline V gene has CDR1 SQVTM and CDR2 ANQGSEA. V was shortened by 6 bases and J by 0 bases, with 15 bases between the two germline ends. DNA for the CDR3: TGCAGCGTGGAACGGACAGTTGCCTCCTACGAGCAGTACTTC. This sequence encodes CSVERTVASYEQYF.

The V and J genes are TRBV30 and TRBJ1-2, with D unresolved. The CDR3 has 15 residues. Germline CDR1 and CDR2: GTSNPN and SVGIG (reference sequence). V was cut by 3 bases and J by 4 bases, with 18 bases left in between. The CDR3: CAWSPEVAPLYGYTF. The DNA for the CDR3 is TGTGCCTGGAGCCCTGAAGTGGCTCCCCTCTATGGCTACACCTTC.

This rearrangement joins TRBV2 to TRBJ2-5, with D perhaps TRBD1 (5 bases). Germline CDR1 is SNHLY and CDR2 is FYNNEI. Trimming stripped 2 bases from V and 4 bases from J, with 8 bases between. This CDR3 comprises 13 residues. The CDR3 spells CASSETRGETQYF. CDR3 nucleotides: TGTGCCAGCAGTGAAACAAGGGGAGAGACCCAGTACTTC.

The CDR3 region has the DNA TGTGCCAGCAGCCCGATGGGACAGGGGGGGGGAGAGACCCAGTACTTC. It is translated as CASSPMGQGGGETQYF. This chain joins TRBV7-3 and TRBJ2-5; the match to TRBD1 covers 11 bases. V gave up 5 bases and J gave up 4 bases; unmatched junction bases: 9. Germline V CDR1 and CDR2: SGHTA, FQGTGA. This CDR3 region has 16 residues.

This clone was detected only a few times. V usage is TRBV29-1 and J usage is TRBJ1-2, with D tentatively TRBD1 (6 bases). Trimming removed 4 bases at V and 6 bases at J, with 12 bases between. The germline V gene has CDR1 SQVTM and CDR2 ANQGSEA. CDR3 size: 12 residues. In DNA, the CDR3 is TGCAGCGTTGGGATTTGGACAGATGGCTACACCTTC. Translation: CSVGIWTDGYTF. Full variable domain (rest looked up from reference TRBV29-1 and TRBJ1-2): SAVISQKPSRDICQRGTSLTIQCQVDSQVTMMFWYRQQPGQSLTLIATANQGSEATYESGFVIDKFPISRPNLTFSTLTVSNMSPEDSSIYLCSVGIWTDGYTFGSGTRLTVV.

This chain links TRBV15 with TRBJ2-5, with 9 bases that match TRBD1. With V trimmed by 0 bases and J by 5 bases, 7 bases remained unmatched. Germline loops: CDR1 LNHNV, CDR2 YYDKDF (reference sequence). The CDR3 is 16 amino acids. The CDR3 nucleotides read TGTGCCACCAGCAGAGATGGGACAGGGTCGTCTGAGACCCAGTACTTC. As protein: CATSRDGTGSSETQYF.

This clone was observed a single time. V gene TRBV5-8 combines with J gene TRBJ2-1; tentative D call: TRBD1 (6 bases). The ends were cut back, 0 bases at V and 3 bases at J, with 13 bases in the middle. CDR3 size: 16 residues. The germline CDR1 and CDR2 sequences are SGHTS and YDEGEE. CDR3 loop: CASSLGTEPNYNEQFF. The CDR3 nucleotides are TGTGCCAGCAGCTTGGGGACAGAGCCTAACTACAATGAGCAGTTCTTC.

This chain uses TRBV18 with TRBJ2-1; a weak D match, TRBD1 (5 bases). Germline V gives CDR1 KGHSH, CDR2 LQKENI. Trimming removed 3 bases from V and 0 bases from J, with 15 bases in between. This CDR3 contains 17 residues. The CDR3 DNA reads TGTGCCAGCTCACCCTCAGGGAAAATCTACTCCTACAATGAGCAGTTCTTC. Translating gives CASSPSGKIYSYNEQFF.

This clone has only a few counts. The gene calls are TRBV10-3 and TRBJ1-3; D call uncertain. Germline CDR1 ENHRY, CDR2 SYGVKD. The CDR3 contains 13 residues. The V gene lost 3 bases and the J gene lost 4 bases, with 7 bases spanning the gap. CDR3 protein: CAISEGEGNTIYF. CDR3 DNA: TGTGCCATCAGTGAAGGAGAGGGAAACACCATATATTTT.

J is TRBJ2-7 and V is TRBV9, with TRBD2 identical over 9 bases. The CDR3 length is 15 residues. The J segment lost 2 bases and the V segment lost 0 bases, leaving 3 bases of the junction unmatched. CDR1 SGDLS and CDR2 YYNGEE come from the germline V gene. In DNA, the CDR3 is TGTGCCAGCAGCGTAGAGGCTAGCGGGGCCTACGAGCAGTACTTC. Amino acids: CASSVEASGAYEQYF.